The subject of this entry is one T cell receptor beta chain. Antigen unknown. CDR3 length: 12 amino acids. Per germline, CDR1 MNHNS and CDR2 SASEGT. Trimming removed 4 bases from V and 15 bases from J, with 16 bases in between. The data originate from a study of vaccination and CD4 T cells after COVID-19. Overall study findings and caveats: Spike mono-reactivity applied to 304 of 307 vaccine-specific clones detected in convalescent patients.

The treatment: roughly 10-day PBMC culture with coronavirus spike peptide pools or control peptides (ViraFEST assay). ViraFEST used peptide pools to expand antigen-specific T cells and subsequently sequenced their TCRs. Dates of PCR positivity, March to December 2020, preceded the US Alpha, Beta and Delta variants. Cultured CD4+ T-cell DNA underwent Oncomine TCR Beta short-read sequencing. Via MiXCR, TCRdb re-called the PCR reads, giving one row per CDR3 protein. Here the sample spans about 7,100 distinct CDR3 sequences, roughly 67% being singletons. The chain employs TRBV6-1 and TRBJ2-1; no clear D gene. The sequence was collected from a human donor who had recovered from COVID-19. The sample was CD4+ T cells from blood, cultured in vitro. The CDR3 DNA follows: TGTGCCAGCAGTGTAGTGAGAGACCCGCCGTTCTTC. Its protein is CASSVVRDPPFF.